This T cell receptor beta chain appears in the sequencing data of a study of post-analysis software for immune sequencing data. Across the whole study: Patients had relapsing-remitting, secondary progressive or progressive-relapsing multiple sclerosis; some lacked subtype. Study-level results: Batch-matched samples strongly co-clustered by F measure. When patients were compared with controls, roughly five TRBV segments were more frequent, TRBV5-6, TRBV5-1 and TRBV20-1 among them. Significantly lower normalized Chao1 diversity was found in patients with multiple sclerosis relative to controls.

About this clonotype: Its target is unknown.

The germline gives CDR1 SGHRS, CDR2 YFSETQ. This CDR3 comprises 16 residues. Trimming took 0 bases from V and 3 from J; bases not matched to a gene: 8. Each TCR beta cDNA library carried unique molecular identifiers. TCRdb reanalysed the PCR reads using MiXCR and keeps one entry per CDR3 protein. The sample contains about 430,000 distinct CDR3 sequences, 30% to 40% of which appear only once. The chain combines TRBV5-1 with TRBJ2-7, with TRBD1 matching over 8 bases. The clonotype originates from a girl aged 2 to 10 with multiple sclerosis. The sequencing sample was made of blood. CDR3 region: CASSLEAGTGGYEQYF. Here the CDR3 DNA reads TGCGCCAGCAGCTTGGAAGCCGGGACAGGCGGCTACGAGCAGTACTTC. The complete variable domain, with remaining parts taken from reference TRBV5-1 and TRBJ2-7, reads KAGVTQTPRYLIKTRGQQVTLSCSPISGHRSVSWYQQTPGQGLQFLFEYFSETQRNKGNFPGRFSGRQFSNSRSEMNVSTLELGDSALYLCASSLEAGTGGYEQYFGPGTRLTVT.